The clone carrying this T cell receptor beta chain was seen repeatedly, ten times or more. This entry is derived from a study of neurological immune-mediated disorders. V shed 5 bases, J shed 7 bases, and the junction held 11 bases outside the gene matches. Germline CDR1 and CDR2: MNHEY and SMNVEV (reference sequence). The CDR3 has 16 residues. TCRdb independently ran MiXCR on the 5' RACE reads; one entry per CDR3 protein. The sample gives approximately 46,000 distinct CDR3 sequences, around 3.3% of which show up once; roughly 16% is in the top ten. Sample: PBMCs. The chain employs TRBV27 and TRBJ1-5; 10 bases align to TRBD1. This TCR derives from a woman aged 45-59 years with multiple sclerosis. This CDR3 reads CASSPSRDRGRQPQHF. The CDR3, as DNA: TGTGCCAGCAGTCCGTCCCGGGACAGGGGTCGGCAGCCCCAGCATTTT.